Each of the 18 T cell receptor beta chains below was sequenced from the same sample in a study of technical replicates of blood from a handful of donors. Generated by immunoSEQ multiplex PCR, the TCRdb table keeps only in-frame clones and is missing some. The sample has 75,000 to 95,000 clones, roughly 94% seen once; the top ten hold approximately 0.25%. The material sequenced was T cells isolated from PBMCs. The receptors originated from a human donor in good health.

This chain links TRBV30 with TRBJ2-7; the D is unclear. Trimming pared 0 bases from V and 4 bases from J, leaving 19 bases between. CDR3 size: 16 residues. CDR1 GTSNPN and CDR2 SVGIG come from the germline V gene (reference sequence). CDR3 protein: CAWSVLIVKQEYEQYF. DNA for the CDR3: TGTGCCTGGAGTGTACTAATAGTAAAACAAGAATACGAGCAGTACTTC.

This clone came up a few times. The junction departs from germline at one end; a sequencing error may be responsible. The chain's CDR3 is CASSPSVTGAFF. The DNA of the CDR3 is TGTGCCAGCAGTCCATCGGTTACTGGAGCTTTCTTT. The J gene is TRBJ1-1, the V gene TRBV9; no clear D gene. The CDR3 is 12 amino acids. Per the germline V gene, CDR1 is SGDLS and CDR2 is YYNGEE.

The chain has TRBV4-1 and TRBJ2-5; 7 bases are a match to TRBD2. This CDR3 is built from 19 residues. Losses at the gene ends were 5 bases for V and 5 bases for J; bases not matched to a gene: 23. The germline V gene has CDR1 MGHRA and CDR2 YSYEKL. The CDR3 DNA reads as TGCGCCAGCAGCTTTAAACCCCGGAGACTAGCACAACCGGGGGAGACCCAGTACTTC. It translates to CASSFKPRRLAQPGETQYF.

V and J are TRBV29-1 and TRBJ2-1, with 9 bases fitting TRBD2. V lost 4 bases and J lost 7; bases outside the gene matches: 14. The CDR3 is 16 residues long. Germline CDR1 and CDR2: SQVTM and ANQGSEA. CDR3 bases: TGCAGCGTTGCGCGCGGGGGGGAGGGTCCTACGAATGAGCAGTTCTTC. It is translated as CSVARGGEGPTNEQFF.

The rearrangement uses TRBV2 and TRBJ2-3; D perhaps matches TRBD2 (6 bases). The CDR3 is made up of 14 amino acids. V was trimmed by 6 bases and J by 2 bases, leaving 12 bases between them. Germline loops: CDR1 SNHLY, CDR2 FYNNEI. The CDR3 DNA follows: TGTGCCAGCAGGGTAGCGGATACCACAGATACGCAGTATTTT. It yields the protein CASRVADTTDTQYF.

CDR3 sequence: CASSTPRRDCANLSSYEQYF. The CDR3 DNA is TGTGCCAGCAGCACTCCACGGAGAGACTGTGCGAATTTGAGCTCCTACGAGCAGTACTTC. V and J are TRBV21-1 and TRBJ2-7; the D segment call TRBD2 is taken from the table without a DNA check. TRBV21-1 is an annotated pseudogene. The CDR3 is made up of 20 amino acids.

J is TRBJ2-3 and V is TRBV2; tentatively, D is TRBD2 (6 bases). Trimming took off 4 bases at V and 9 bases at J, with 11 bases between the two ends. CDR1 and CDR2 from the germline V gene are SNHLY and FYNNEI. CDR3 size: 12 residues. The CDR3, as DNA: TGTGCCAGCAGTGGCGGGACGGGGACGCAGTATTTT. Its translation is CASSGGTGTQYF.

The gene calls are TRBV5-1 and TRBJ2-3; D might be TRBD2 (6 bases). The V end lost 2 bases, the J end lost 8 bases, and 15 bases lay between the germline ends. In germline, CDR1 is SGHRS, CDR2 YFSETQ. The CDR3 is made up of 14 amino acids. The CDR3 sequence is CASSLASSDSTQYF. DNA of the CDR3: TGCGCCAGCAGCTTAGCCTCTAGCGACTCTACGCAGTATTTT.

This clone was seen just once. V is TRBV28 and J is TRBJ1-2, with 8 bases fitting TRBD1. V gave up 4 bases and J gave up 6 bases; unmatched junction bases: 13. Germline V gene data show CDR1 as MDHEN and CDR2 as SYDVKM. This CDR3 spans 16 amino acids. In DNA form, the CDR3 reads TGTGCCAGCAGTTCGGTGATAAGGACAGGGTTTCATGGCTACACCTTC. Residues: CASSSVIRTGFHGYTF.

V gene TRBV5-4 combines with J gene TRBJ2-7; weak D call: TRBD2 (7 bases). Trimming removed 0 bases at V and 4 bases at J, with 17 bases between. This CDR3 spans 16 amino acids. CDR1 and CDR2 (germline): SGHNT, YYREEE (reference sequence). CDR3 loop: CASSLAGGGGSYEQYF. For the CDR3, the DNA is TGTGCCAGCAGCTTGGCGGGGGGAGGGGGGTCGTACGAGCAGTACTTC.

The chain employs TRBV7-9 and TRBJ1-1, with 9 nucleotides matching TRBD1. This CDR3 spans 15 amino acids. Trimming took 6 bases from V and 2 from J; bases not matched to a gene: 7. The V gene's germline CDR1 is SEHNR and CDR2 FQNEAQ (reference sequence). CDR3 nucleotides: TGTGCCAGCAGAGTGGACAGGGGAACTAACACTGAAGCTTTCTTT. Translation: CASRVDRGTNTEAFF. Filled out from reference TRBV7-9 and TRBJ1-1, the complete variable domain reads DTGVSQNPRHKITKRGQNVTFRCDPISEHNRLYWYRQTLGQGPEFLTYFQNEAQLEKSRLLSDRFSAERPKGSFSTLEIQRTEQGDSAMYLCASRVDRGTNTEAFFGQGTRLTVV.

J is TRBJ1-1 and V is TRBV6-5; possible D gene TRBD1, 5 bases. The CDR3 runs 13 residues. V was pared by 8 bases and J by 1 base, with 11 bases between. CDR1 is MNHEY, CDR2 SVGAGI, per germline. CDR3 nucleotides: TGTGCCAGCGGGGGGGTTACGAACACTGAAGCTTTCTTT. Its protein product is CASGGVTNTEAFF.

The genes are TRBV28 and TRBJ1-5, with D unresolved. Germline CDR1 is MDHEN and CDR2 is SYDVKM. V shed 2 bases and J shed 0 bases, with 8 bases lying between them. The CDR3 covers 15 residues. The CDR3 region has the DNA TGTGCCAGCAGTTTAGTACACAATAGCAATCAGCCCCAGCATTTT. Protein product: CASSLVHNSNQPQHF. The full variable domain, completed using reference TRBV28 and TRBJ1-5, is DVKVTQSSRYLVKRTGEKVFLECVQDMDHENMFWYRQDPGLGLRLIYFSYDVKMKEKGDIPEGYSVSREKKERFSLILESASTNQTSMYLCASSLVHNSNQPQHFGDGTRLSIL.

The DNA for the CDR3 is TGTGCCACCTACTCGCCCCCCTACGAGCAGTACTTC. This encodes CATYSPPYEQYF. This chain connects TRBV19 to TRBJ2-7, with no clear D. Deletions cut 10 bases from V and 2 bases from J, with 12 bases between. The length of the CDR3 is 12 residues. Per germline, CDR1 LNHDA and CDR2 SQIVND (reference sequence).

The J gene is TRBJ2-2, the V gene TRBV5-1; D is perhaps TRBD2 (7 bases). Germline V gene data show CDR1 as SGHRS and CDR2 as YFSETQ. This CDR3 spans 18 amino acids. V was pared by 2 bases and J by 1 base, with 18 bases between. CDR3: CASSFVLGGRQNTGELFF. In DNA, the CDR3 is TGCGCCAGCAGCTTCGTTCTCGGGGGGCGTCAGAACACCGGGGAGCTGTTTTTT. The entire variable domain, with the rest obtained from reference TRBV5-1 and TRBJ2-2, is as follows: KAGVTQTPRYLIKTRGQQVTLSCSPISGHRSVSWYQQTPGQGLQFLFEYFSETQRNKGNFPGRFSGRQFSNSRSEMNVSTLELGDSALYLCASSFVLGGRQNTGELFFGEGSRLTVL.

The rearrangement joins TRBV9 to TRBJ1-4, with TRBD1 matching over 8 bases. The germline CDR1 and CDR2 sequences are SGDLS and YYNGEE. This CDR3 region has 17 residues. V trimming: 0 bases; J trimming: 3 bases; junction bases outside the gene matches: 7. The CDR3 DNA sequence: TGTGCCAGCAGCGTAGGAGGGGTACAGGGGGCTAATGAAAAACTGTTTTTT. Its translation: CASSVGGVQGANEKLFF. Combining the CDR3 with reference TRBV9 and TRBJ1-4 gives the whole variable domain DSGVTQTPKHLITATGQRVTLRCSPRSGDLSVYWYQQSLDQGLQFLIQYYNGEERAKGNILERFSAQQFPDLHSELNLSSLELGDSALYFCASSVGGVQGANEKLFFGSGTQLSVL.

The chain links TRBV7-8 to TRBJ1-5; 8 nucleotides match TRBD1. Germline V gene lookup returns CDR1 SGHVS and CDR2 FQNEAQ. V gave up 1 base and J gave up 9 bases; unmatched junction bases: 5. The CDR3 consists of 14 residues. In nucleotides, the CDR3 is TGTGCCAGCAGCTTAGTCGACAGGGGAGGGCCCCAGCATTTT. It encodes CASSLVDRGGPQHF. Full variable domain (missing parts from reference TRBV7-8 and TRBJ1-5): GAGVSQSPRYKVAKRGQDVALRCDPISGHVSLFWYQQALGQGPEFLTYFQNEAQLDKSGLPSDRFFAERPEGSVSTLKIQRTQQEDSAVYLCASSLVDRGGPQHFGDGTRLSIL.

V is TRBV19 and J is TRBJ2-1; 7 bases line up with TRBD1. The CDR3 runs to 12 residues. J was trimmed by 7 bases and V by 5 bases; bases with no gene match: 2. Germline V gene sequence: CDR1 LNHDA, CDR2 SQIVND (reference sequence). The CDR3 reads CASSYRGNEQFF. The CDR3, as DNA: TGTGCCAGTAGTTACAGGGGAAATGAGCAGTTCTTC.